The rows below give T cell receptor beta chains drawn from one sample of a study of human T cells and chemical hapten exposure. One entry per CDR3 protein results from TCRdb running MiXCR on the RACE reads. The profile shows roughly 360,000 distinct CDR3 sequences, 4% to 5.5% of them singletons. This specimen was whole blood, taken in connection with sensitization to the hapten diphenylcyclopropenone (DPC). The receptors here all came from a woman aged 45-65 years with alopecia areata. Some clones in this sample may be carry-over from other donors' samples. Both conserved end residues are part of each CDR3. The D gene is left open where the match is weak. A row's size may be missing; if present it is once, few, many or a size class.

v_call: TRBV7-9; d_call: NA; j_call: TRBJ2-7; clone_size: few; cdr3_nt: TGTGCCAGCACCCCTCCCGCCTCCTACGAGCAGTACTTC; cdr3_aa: CASTPPASYEQYF
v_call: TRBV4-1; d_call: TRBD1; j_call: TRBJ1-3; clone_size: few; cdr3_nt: TGCGCCAGCAGCCCCCCGGACAGGGGGAGCGGAAACACCATATATTTT; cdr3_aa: CASSPPDRGSGNTIYF
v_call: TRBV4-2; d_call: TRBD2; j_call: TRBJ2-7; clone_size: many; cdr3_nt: TGTGCCAGCAGCCAGGGACTAGAGTACGAGCAGTACTTC; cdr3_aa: CASSQGLEYEQYF
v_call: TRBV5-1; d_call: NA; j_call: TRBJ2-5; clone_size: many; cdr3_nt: TGCGCCAGCAGCTTACTAGGGGGACCCCAAGAGACCCAGTACTTC; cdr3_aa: CASSLLGGPQETQYF
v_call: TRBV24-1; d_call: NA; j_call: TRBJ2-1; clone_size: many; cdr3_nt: TGTGCCACCAGTGATGCCGGGACAACGACTTACAATGAGCAGTTCTTC; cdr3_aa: CATSDAGTTTYNEQFF
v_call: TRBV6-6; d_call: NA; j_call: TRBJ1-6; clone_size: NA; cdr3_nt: TGTGCCAGCAGTTACTCGACAACAGGATCACCCCTCCACTTT; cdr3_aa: CASSYSTTGSPLHF
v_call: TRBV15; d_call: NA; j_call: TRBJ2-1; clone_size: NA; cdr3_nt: TGTGCCACCAGCAGAGATCGTGACGCTGGCAATGAGCAGTTCTTC; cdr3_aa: CATSRDRDAGNEQFF
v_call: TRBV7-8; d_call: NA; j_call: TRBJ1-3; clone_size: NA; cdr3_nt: TGTGCCAGCAGCGCCGAGGAAGGGGCTCAGGGAAACACCATATATTTT; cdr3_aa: CASSAEEGAQGNTIYF
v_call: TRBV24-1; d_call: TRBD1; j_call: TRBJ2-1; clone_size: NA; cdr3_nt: TGTGCCACCAGGAGTCCAGGGGGTAATGAGCAGTTCTTC; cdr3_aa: CATRSPGGNEQFF
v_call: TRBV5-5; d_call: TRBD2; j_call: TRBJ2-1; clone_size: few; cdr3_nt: TGTGCCAGCAGCTTGCAACTAGCGGGATCCTACAATGAGCAGTTCTTC; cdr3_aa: CASSLQLAGSYNEQFF
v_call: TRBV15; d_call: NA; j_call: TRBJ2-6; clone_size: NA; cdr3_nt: TGTGCCACCAGCAGTGGGATGGCCTCGCCCTCTGGGGCCAACGTCCTGACTTTC; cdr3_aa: CATSSGMASPSGANVLTF
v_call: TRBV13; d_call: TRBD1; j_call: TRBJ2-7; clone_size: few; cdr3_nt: TGTGCCAGCAGCCCCTACCCTGGGACAGGGCCCTACGAGCAGTACTTC; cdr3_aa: CASSPYPGTGPYEQYF
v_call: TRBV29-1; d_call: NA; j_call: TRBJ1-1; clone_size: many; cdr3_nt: TGCAGCGTTGAACTCTCTGGGGCTTTCTTT; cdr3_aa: CSVELSGAFF
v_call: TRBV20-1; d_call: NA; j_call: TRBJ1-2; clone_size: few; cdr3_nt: TGCAGTGCTAGAAAGGTCACGGACTATGGCTACACCTTC; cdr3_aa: CSARKVTDYGYTF
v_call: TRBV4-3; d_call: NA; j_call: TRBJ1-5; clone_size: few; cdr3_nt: TGCGCCAGCAGCCAAGAGCCCCGGGGTGCCAATCAGCCCCAGCATTTT; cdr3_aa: CASSQEPRGANQPQHF
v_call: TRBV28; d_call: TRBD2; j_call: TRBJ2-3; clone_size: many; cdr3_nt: TGTGCCAGCAGTGGGCTAAACGGGCTAGCGGGAGTTACAGATACGCAGTATTTT; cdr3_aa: CASSGLNGLAGVTDTQYF
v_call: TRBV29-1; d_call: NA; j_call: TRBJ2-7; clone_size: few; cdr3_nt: TGCAGCGCATACCGGGACCATGGGCAGTACTTC; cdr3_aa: CSAYRDHGQYF
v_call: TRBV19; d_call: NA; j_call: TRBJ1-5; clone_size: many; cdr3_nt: TGTGCCAGTAGCGCGGGGAACAGAGATCAGCCCCAGCATTTT; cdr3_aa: CASSAGNRDQPQHF
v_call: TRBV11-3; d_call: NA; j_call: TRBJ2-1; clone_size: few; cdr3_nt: TGTGCCAGCAGCGTTGGACGCCCGGAGGGCGATGAGCAGTTCTTC; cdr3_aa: CASSVGRPEGDEQFF
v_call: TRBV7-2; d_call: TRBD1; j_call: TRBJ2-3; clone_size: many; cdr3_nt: TGTGCCAGCAGCCTCCGGGGACAGGGCACAGATACGCAGTATTTT; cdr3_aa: CASSLRGQGTDTQYF
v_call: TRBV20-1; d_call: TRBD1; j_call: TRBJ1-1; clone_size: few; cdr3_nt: TGCAGTGCTCCTACAGGGGGAAGTCTGAACACTGAAGCTTTCTTT; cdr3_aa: CSAPTGGSLNTEAFF
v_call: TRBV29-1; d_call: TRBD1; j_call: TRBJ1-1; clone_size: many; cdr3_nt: TGCAGCGTTTCGACAGGGGGGAGCACTGAAGCTTTCTTT; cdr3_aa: CSVSTGGSTEAFF
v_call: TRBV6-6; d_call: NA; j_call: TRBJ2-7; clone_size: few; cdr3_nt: TGTGCCAGCAGCCCCCGGTGGGGTCCCTACGAGCAGTACTTC; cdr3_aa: CASSPRWGPYEQYF
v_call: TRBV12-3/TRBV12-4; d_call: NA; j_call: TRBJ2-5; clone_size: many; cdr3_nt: TGTGCCAGCAGTTCACAGACAGGCCTGCAAGAGACCCAGTACTTC; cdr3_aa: CASSSQTGLQETQYF
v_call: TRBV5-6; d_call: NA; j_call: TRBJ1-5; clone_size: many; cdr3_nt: TGTGCCAGCAGCTTGGCAGGGAGTGATAGCAATCAGCCCCAGCATTTT; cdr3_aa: CASSLAGSDSNQPQHF
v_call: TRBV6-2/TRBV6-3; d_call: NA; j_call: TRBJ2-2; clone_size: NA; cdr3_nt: TGTGCCAGCATTAGAGAAAACGCCGGGGAGCTGTTTTTT; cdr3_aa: CASIRENAGELFF
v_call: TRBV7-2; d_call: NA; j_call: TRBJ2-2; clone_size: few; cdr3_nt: TGTGCCAGCAGGTTTACCGGAAAAACCGGGGAGCTGTTTTTT; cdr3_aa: CASRFTGKTGELFF
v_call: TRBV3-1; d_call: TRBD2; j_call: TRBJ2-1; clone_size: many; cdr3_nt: TGTGCCAGCAGGCCCGGGACTAGCGGGGTGCATGAGCAGTTCTTC; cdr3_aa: CASRPGTSGVHEQFF
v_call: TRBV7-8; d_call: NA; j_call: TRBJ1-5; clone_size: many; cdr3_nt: TGTGCCAGCAGCCCGTACCGCGGGGGGCCGCTCAATCAGCCCCAGCATTTT; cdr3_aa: CASSPYRGGPLNQPQHF
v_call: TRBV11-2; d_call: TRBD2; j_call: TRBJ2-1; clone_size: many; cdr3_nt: TGTGCCAGCAGCTTAGGACTAGCGCCAGGGAATGAGCAGTTCTTC; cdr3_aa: CASSLGLAPGNEQFF
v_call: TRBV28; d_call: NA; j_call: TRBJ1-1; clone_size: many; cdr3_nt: TGTGCCAGCAGTCCCCGACAGACCACTGAAGCTTTCTTT; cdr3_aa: CASSPRQTTEAFF
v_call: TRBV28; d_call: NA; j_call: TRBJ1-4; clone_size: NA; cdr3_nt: TGTGCCAGCAGTTTATTGCAGGGATCTCTATTTTTT; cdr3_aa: CASSLLQGSLFF
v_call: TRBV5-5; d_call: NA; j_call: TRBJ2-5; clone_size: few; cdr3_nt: TGTGCCAGCAGCCACTTGGACAGCCAAGAGACCCAGTACTTC; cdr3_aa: CASSHLDSQETQYF
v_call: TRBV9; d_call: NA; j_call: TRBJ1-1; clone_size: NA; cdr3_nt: TGTGCCAGCAGCGTAGATGGCGCGAGGGGAACTGAAGCTTTCTTT; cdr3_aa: CASSVDGARGTEAFF
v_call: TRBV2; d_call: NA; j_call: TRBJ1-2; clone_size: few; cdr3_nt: TGTGCCAGCAGTGAAAGAATCTGGGACCGTGGCTACACCTTC; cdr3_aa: CASSERIWDRGYTF
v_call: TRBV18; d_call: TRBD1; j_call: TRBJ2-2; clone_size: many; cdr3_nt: TGTGCCAGCTCACCTCTGACAGGGGCCGGGGAGCTGTTTTTT; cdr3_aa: CASSPLTGAGELFF
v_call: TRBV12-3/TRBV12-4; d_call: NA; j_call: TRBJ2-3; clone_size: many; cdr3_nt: TGTGCCAGCAGCCCGGGGCCTACTCGTTGGGCAGATACGCAGTATTTT; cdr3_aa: CASSPGPTRWADTQYF
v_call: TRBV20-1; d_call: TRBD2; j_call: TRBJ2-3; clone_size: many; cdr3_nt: TGCAGCGCCACCGGGACTAGCCGGGGGTCCACAGATACGCAGTATTTT; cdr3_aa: CSATGTSRGSTDTQYF
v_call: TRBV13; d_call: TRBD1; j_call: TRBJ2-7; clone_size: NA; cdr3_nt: TGTGCCAGCAGCCTGGGACAGGCGCCCGAGCAGTACTTC; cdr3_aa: CASSLGQAPEQYF
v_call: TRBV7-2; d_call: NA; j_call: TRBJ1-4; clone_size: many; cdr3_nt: TGTGCCAGCAGCTTTCGCTCAGTGGGGGCAGGAACTAATGAAAAACTGTTTTTT; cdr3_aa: CASSFRSVGAGTNEKLFF
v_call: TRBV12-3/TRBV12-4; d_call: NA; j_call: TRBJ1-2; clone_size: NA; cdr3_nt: TGTGCCAGCAGTCACAACGACGGGTTCTATGGCTACACCTTC; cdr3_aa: CASSHNDGFYGYTF
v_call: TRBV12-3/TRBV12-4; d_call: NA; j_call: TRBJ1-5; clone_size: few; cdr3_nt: TGTGCCAGCCGGTGGGGCCAGGGACAAAATCAGCCCCAGCATTTT; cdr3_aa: CASRWGQGQNQPQHF
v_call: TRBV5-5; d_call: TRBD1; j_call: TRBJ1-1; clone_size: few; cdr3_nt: TGTGCCAGCAGCAGCCGACAGGGATTATGGGCTGAAGCTTTCTTT; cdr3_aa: CASSSRQGLWAEAFF
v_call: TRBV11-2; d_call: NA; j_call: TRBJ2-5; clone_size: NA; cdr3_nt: TGTGCCAGCAGCTTAGAAGACAGGCCCCAAGAGACCCAGTACTTC; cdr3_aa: CASSLEDRPQETQYF
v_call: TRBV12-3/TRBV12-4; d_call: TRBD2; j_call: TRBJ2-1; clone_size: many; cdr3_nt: TGTGCCAGCAGCTCTAGCGGGGGGAACAATGAGCAGTTCTTC; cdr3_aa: CASSSSGGNNEQFF
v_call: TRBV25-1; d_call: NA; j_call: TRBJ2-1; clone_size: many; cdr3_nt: TGTGCCAGCAGGATGGGAGGTGGTTTTAGGAATGAGCAGTTCTTC; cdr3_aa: CASRMGGGFRNEQFF
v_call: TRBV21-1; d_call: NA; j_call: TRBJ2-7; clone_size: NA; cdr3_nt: TGTGCCAGCAGCTTCTTTCGTCCCTACGAGCAGTACTTC; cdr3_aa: CASSFFRPYEQYF
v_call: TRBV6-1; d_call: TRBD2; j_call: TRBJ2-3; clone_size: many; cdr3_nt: TGTGCCAGCAGTGCCCTTCTAGGCGGGGGGAGTGTAGATACGCAGTATTTT; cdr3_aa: CASSALLGGGSVDTQYF
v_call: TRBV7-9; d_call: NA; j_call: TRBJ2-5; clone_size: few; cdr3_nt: TGTGCCGGCGAGGTGGGCAGCCAAGAGACCCAGTACTTC; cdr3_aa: CAGEVGSQETQYF
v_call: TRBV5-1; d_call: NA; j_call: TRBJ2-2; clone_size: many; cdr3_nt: TGCGCCAGCAGCTTGGGGGACCTTGCCGGGGAGCTGTTTTTT; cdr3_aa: CASSLGDLAGELFF